This T cell receptor beta chain was identified in a study of cytomegalovirus exposure and HLA in healthy donors. In germline, CDR1 is PRHDT, CDR2 FYEKMQ (reference sequence). The CDR3 covers 14 residues. V was clipped by 10 bases and J by 1 base; unmatched bases: 7. PCR was performed using 60 Vbeta and 13 Jbeta primers. Only in-frame clones appear in the TCRdb table, and some are missing; sequencing was by immunoSEQ multiplex PCR. This sample yields approximately 91,000 clones, of which roughly 77% are seen a single time; about 9.4% belongs to the top ten. On this clone itself: The antigen remains undetermined.

Study outcomes and limitations: The authors enumerated around 150 TCR beta chains as linked to cytomegalovirus. Later, an analysis found that common viral pathogens appeared to be linked with several of the most significant clusters.

The source material was PBMCs. The source is a human donor in good health. The chain has TRBV13 and TRBJ2-4, with 7 nucleotides matching TRBD2. The CDR3 here is CATKRGGAKNIQYF. The CDR3, as DNA: TGTGCCACCAAGCGGGGCGGGGCCAAAAACATTCAGTACTTC.